The present T cell receptor (beta chain) was sequenced within a study of blood T cell repertoires in COVID-19 (dated by TCRdb to the early 2020s). In the study overall: Samples covering the acute and convalescent phases of COVID-19 were provided by collaborators in the United States, Italy and Spain. The material from the prospective study consisted of cDNA or gDNA derived from T cells, B-cell-depleted T cells, or PBMCs. Subjects who had been exposed to COVID-19, were actively infected with it, or had recovered from it provided the deeply sampled blood TCRbeta repertoires that made up the dataset. The repertoires were released in a freely available public database meant as a resource for research on the immune response to SARS-CoV-2. The samples were drawn from two sources: the first 160 participants of the ongoing ImmuneRACE study, and over 1,000 subjects contributed by 6 global collaborators. The sample metadata nearly always contained a de-identified subject ID, COVID-19 status, age in years and sex. Where available, HLA class I and class II types were taken from metadata supplied by the sample provider and were not determined by assay-based typing. What the authors observed across the whole study: The amount of clinical and demographic metadata varied by source and participant and was provided uncurated.

The immunoSEQ Assay, a bias-controlled multiplex PCR, was used to amplify TCRbeta CDR3 regions from genomic DNA. Under the source paper's analysis protocol: Within the assay, amplification of reference gene primers was used to estimate how many nucleated cells each sample contained. To quantify the absolute abundance of each unique TCRbeta CDR3 rearrangement, sequence reads were collapsed and filtered. Productive Simpson clonality was computed per sample as the square root of Simpson's diversity index over productive rearrangements. Not all clones reach the TCRdb copy of this immuneACCESS table, which keeps in-frame sequences only. Checked studies attribute under half of the gap to unresolved V genes and leave the rest unexplained. The DNA gave D and trimming, while V, J and clone size come from that table. This sample gives some 40,000 clones in total; more than 80% of them show up just once. In total, the top ten clones hold 14% of the sample.

The collaborating institutions used their own protocols to collect whole blood in K2EDTA tubes. For TCRbeta analysis, collaborators shipped samples as frozen whole blood, isolated PBMCs, or DNA extracted from either of those sample types. Notes on this clone: This receptor's antigen is unknown. Per-base quality was not reported, and no clone a single base away is much larger than it.

The germline V gene gives CDR1 as SGHTA and CDR2 as FQGNSA. The CDR3 measures 13 amino acids from cysteine to phenylalanine. Only the CDR3 DNA is retained, 39 bases long and in frame from the first base. Between the V and J ends, shortened by 11 bases and 3 bases respectively, the junction contains 14 bases. The sequenced sample was peripheral blood. This TCR derives from a man in his forties or fifties with active or convalescent COVID-19. The chain is encoded by TRBV7-2 joined to TRBJ2-4, and perhaps TRBD1 as D gene, on 7 matching bases. The CDR3 region has the sequence CAAGGFGKNIQYF. The DNA sequence follows: TGTGCCGCAGGGGGGTTCGGCAAAAACATTCAGTACTTC.